One and the same sample provided the 21 T cell receptor beta chains below, sequenced in a study of T cells in Graves' hyperthyroidism and ophthalmopathy. TCR beta CDR3 regions were amplified from RNA transcripts. Initially, a first-round RT-PCR of the TCR CDR3 employed the HTBI primer set. MiXCR was run by TCRdb on the multiplex PCR reads, yielding one entry per CDR3 protein. The sample records 560,000 or so distinct CDR3 sequences, roughly 46% being singletons. Sequenced material: peripheral blood or thyroid tissue (not recorded which). The source of these receptors is a woman aged 18-29 years with Graves' hyperthyroidism.

The rearrangement joins TRBV6-5 to TRBJ2-5, with D perhaps TRBD2 (5 bases). Germline V gives CDR1 MNHEY, CDR2 SVGAGI. This CDR3 is 12 amino acids long. V dropped 2 bases and J dropped 8 bases, with 9 bases sitting between them. The DNA for the CDR3 is TGTGCCAGCAGTTACCCTACGGGAACCCAGTACTTC. Residues: CASSYPTGTQYF.

With respect to this clonotype: A read error is possible here, since a much larger clone lies one base away. The genes are TRBV24-1 and TRBJ2-5, with D perhaps matching TRBD1 or TRBD2 (5 bases each). Germline loops: CDR1 KGHDR, CDR2 SFDVKD. This CDR3 is 12 amino acids long. With 5 bases removed from V and 5 bases from J, the gap between germline ends came to 8 bases. CDR3 bases: TGTGCCACCAGTGGGGACGCGGAGACCCAGTACTTC. It specifies CATSGDAETQYF.

The rearrangement joins TRBV5-1 to TRBJ2-2; D unclear. The V and J ends lost 4 bases and 4 bases respectively, with 20 bases between them. Looked up from germline, CDR1 is SGHRS and CDR2 is YFSETQ. CDR3 size: 17 residues. CDR3 DNA: TGCGCCAGCAGCACCGGCGGCTCACAGCTTTCCACCGGGGAGCTGTTTTTT. It codes for CASSTGGSQLSTGELFF.

The rearrangement uses TRBV2 and TRBJ1-4, with 7 nucleotides matching TRBD1. The CDR3 spans 18 residues. The V segment lost 2 bases and the J segment 0 bases; nucleotides outside the gene matches: 9. Per germline, CDR1 SNHLY and CDR2 FYNNEI. This CDR3 is CASSERLDRPATNEKLFF. In DNA, the CDR3 is TGTGCCAGCAGTGAACGGCTGGACAGGCCCGCAACTAATGAAAAACTGTTTTTT.

CDR3 DNA: TGTGCCACCAGCAGAGAAGTAGGGGAGGATGGCTACACCTTC. Translated: CATSREVGEDGYTF. This sequence joins TRBV15 and TRBJ1-2, with D possibly being TRBD1 (5 bases). This CDR3 region has 14 residues. Trimming removed 0 bases at V and 6 bases at J, with 11 bases between. Germline values: CDR1 LNHNV, CDR2 YYDKDF (reference sequence). Together with reference TRBV15 and TRBJ1-2, the CDR3 gives the full variable domain: DAMVIQNPRYQVTQFGKPVTLSCSQTLNHNVMYWYQQKSSQAPKLLFHYYDKDFNNEADTPDNFQSRRPNTSFCFLDIRSPGLGDTAMYLCATSREVGEDGYTFGSGTRLTVV.

The rearrangement links TRBV20-1 to TRBJ2-5; no firm D call. The CDR3 spans 16 residues. The ends were cut back, 0 bases at V and 7 bases at J, with 21 bases in the middle. Germline values: CDR1 DFQATT, CDR2 SNEGSKA (reference sequence). DNA of the CDR3: TGCAGTGCTAGAGATCCGTTAGGGCCAAAGTGGGGGACCCAGTACTTC. This encodes CSARDPLGPKWGTQYF.

V and J are TRBV10-3 and TRBJ1-6; possibly TRBD1 for D (5 bases). CDR1 is ENHRY and CDR2 is SYGVKD in the germline V gene. The V end lost 9 bases, the J end lost 5 bases, and 8 bases lay between the germline ends. The CDR3 consists of 12 residues. Here the CDR3 DNA reads TGTGCCATAGGACACCATAATTCACCCCTCCACTTT. It codes for CAIGHHNSPLHF.

In its sample, this clonotype was seen many times. V and J are TRBV2 and TRBJ1-1; D is unclear. V was clipped by 5 bases and J by 1 base, with 11 bases between them. Germline CDR1 is SNHLY and CDR2 is FYNNEI. The CDR3 loop spans 14 amino acids. The CDR3 reads CASSSDGRNTEAFF. As DNA, the CDR3 is TGTGCCAGCAGTTCAGACGGACGGAACACTGAAGCTTTCTTT.

This chain links TRBV20-1 with TRBJ2-7; 11 bases map to TRBD1. Looked up from germline, CDR1 is DFQATT and CDR2 is SNEGSKA (reference sequence). Trimming at V came to 6 bases and at J to 5 bases, leaving 12 bases not matched to a gene. This CDR3 is 15 amino acids long. Here the CDR3 DNA reads TGCAGTGCCCAGGTCCGGGACAGGGGGTCGGACGAGCAGTACTTC. Translation gives CSAQVRDRGSDEQYF.

As for this clonotype: A much more abundant neighbour one base away suggests this may be a read error. V usage is TRBV7-3 and J usage is TRBJ1-2, with a weak D call TRBD1 (6 bases). V shed 8 bases and J shed 4 bases, with 14 bases lying between them. The CDR3 consists of 13 residues. The germline CDR1 and CDR2 sequences are SGHTA and FQGTGA. CDR3 bases: TGTGCCAGCGGCCCCATGGACAGCTATGGCTACACCTTC. It yields the protein CASGPMDSYGYTF.

This clonotype was seen more than once but under ten times. This sequence joins TRBV2 and TRBJ1-1; no definite D call. The germline V gene has CDR1 SNHLY and CDR2 FYNNEI. The CDR3 consists of 11 residues. V dropped 11 bases and J dropped 5 bases, with 12 bases sitting between them. The CDR3 DNA follows: TGTGCCTGCTTGTTGGAAACTGAAGCTTTCTTT. It yields the protein CACLLETEAFF.

V and J are TRBV20-1 and TRBJ1-6; D possibly corresponds to TRBD1 (6 bases). In germline, CDR1 is DFQATT, CDR2 SNEGSKA (reference sequence). This CDR3 is built from 13 residues. V was shortened by 6 bases and J by 4 bases, with 10 bases between the two germline ends. The CDR3 bases are TGCAGTGCGGGGGACATATATAATTCACCCCTCCACTTT. Translation gives CSAGDIYNSPLHF.

This clonotype has only one observation. Mismatch with germline at one junction end may stem from a read error. The chain couples TRBV9 to TRBJ1-2; D is possibly TRBD1 (5 bases). Germline V lookup: CDR1 SGDLS, CDR2 YYNGEE. The CDR3 sequence is 14 residues long. The CDR3 sequence: CVSSVEGQSGGYTF. The DNA for the CDR3 is TGTGTCAGCAGCGTAGAGGGGCAAAGTGGTGGCTACACCTTC.

CDR3 in DNA: TGTGCCAGCAGCTTAGCGTCAGGACACACCTACGAGCAGTACTTC. Translating it yields CASSLASGHTYEQYF. V usage is TRBV7-2 and J usage is TRBJ2-7; D is possibly TRBD1 (5 bases). The CDR3 totals 15 residues. The germline V gene encodes CDR1 SGHTA and CDR2 FQGNSA. The V gene lost 0 bases and the J gene lost 2 bases, with 11 bases spanning the gap.

This clonotype was counted at least ten times. This rearrangement joins TRBV2 to TRBJ2-2; the D gene is possibly TRBD2 (5 bases). The CDR3 runs 12 residues. V lost 8 bases and J lost 5, with 9 bases in between. The germline gives CDR1 SNHLY, CDR2 FYNNEI. CDR3 in DNA: TGTGCCAGCCTGGGAGAGACCGGGGAGCTGTTTTTT. Protein product: CASLGETGELFF.

This clonotype showed up many times. The chain carries TRBV7-2 and TRBJ2-3; D is undetermined. CDR3 length equals 13 residues. CDR1 and CDR2 from the germline V gene are SGHTA and FQGNSA. Deletions cut 7 bases from V and 4 bases from J, with 12 bases between. CDR3 in amino acids: CASTSNLPDTQYF. CDR3 sequence (DNA): TGTGCCAGCACCTCTAACTTACCAGATACGCAGTATTTT.

As DNA, the CDR3 is TGCAGCTTACTCAATCAGCCCCAGCATTTT. Its protein product is CSLLNQPQHF. V gene TRBV29-1 combines with J gene TRBJ1-5, with D uncertain. V shed 8 bases and J shed 3 bases, with 5 bases lying between them. Germline CDR1 is SQVTM and CDR2 is ANQGSEA. The CDR3 runs to 10 residues.

The gene calls are TRBV9 and TRBJ2-1, with 15 bases matching TRBD2. This CDR3 comprises 18 residues. Per the germline V gene, CDR1 is SGDLS and CDR2 is YYNGEE. Trimming removed 2 bases from V and 3 bases from J; junction bases left unmatched: 6. CDR3 amino acids: CASSVRGTSGGNYNEQFF. The CDR3 DNA sequence: TGTGCCAGCAGCGTGAGAGGGACTAGCGGGGGGAACTACAATGAGCAGTTCTTC.

A note on this clonotype: The conserved phenylalanine or tryptophan is not found at the CDR3 terminus, so this likely reflects a read error. Because the CDR3's place on the DNA is in doubt, the DNA is left out and the CDR3 is given as listed by TCRdb. The chain joins TRBV10-2 to TRBJ2-2. Per the germline V gene, CDR1 is WSHSY and CDR2 is SAAADI. The CDR3 is 14 residues long, counting both termini. CDR3 sequence reads: CASSEYGNTGELVL.

The J gene is TRBJ1-1, the V gene TRBV12-3 or TRBV12-4; no reliable D call. The CDR3 runs 13 residues. Trimming cost V 4 bases and J 6 bases, with 12 bases left between them. CDR3 nucleotides: TGTGCCAGCAGTTCTACCCCAGTCCCTGAAGCTTTCTTT. Encoded protein: CASSSTPVPEAFF.

V is TRBV5-1 and J is TRBJ1-6; 7 positions match TRBD1. With 2 bases clipped from V and 7 bases from J, the junction kept 9 bases outside the gene matches. The CDR3 loop spans 16 amino acids. CDR1 and CDR2 (germline): SGHRS, YFSETQ. In DNA form, the CDR3 reads TGCGCCAGCAGCTTAATACAGGGGTTTGGGAATTCACCCCTCCACTTT. Translation: CASSLIQGFGNSPLHF.